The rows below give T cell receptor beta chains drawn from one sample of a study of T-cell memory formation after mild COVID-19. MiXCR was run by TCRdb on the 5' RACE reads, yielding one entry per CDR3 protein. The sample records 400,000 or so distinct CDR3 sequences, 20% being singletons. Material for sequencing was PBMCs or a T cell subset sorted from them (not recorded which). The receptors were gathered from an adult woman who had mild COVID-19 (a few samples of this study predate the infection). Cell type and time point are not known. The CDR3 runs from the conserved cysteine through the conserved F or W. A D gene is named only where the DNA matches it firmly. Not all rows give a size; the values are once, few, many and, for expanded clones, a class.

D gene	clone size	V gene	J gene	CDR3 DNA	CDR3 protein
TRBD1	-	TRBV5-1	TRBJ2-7	TGCGCCAGCAGCTTCACACAGGGGATATTATACGAGCAGTACTTC	CASSFTQGILYEQYF
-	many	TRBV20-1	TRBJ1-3	TGCAGTGCTAGAGATTCCGGCTCTGGAAACACCATATATTTT	CSARDSGSGNTIYF
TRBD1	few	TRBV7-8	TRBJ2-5	TGTGCCAGCATGGACCTTGTCAGGGGGTTGCCTAAAGAGACCCAGTACTTC	CASMDLVRGLPKETQYF
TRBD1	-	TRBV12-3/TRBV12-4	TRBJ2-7	TGTGCCAGCAGGACAGGGGGCGAGTACGAGCAGTACTTC	CASRTGGEYEQYF
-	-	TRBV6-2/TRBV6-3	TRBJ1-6	TGTGCCAGCAGTTACTCTCCGATGCCCCTCCACTTT	CASSYSPMPLHF
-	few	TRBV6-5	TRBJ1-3	TGTGCCAGCAGGCCCACAGGAAGGTCTGGAAACACCATATATTTT	CASRPTGRSGNTIYF
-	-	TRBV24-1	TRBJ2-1	TGTGCCACCAGTGATTTGGGGCGAGGGAGCAATGAGCAGTTCTTC	CATSDLGRGSNEQFF
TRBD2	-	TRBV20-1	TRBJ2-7	TGCAGTGCTAGAGCGGAAGCGGGAGCCTACGAGCAGTACTTC	CSARAEAGAYEQYF
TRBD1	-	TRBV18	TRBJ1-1	TGTGCCAGCTCACTAGAGACAGGGTCGGGCACTGAAGCTTTCTTT	CASSLETGSGTEAFF
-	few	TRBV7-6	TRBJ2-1	TGTGCCAGCAGCCGCCACCGTAGCTATGAGCAGTTCTTC	CASSRHRSYEQFF
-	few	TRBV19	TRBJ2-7	TGTGCCAGTAGTATATCTGGACAGCCTATCCCCTACGAGCAGTACTTC	CASSISGQPIPYEQYF
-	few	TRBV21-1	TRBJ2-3	TGTGCCAGCAGCAAAGACGCCGGGGAGAGCACAGATACGCAGTATTTT	CASSKDAGESTDTQYF
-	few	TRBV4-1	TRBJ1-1	TGCGCCAGCAGCCAAGATCGGCGGGGGACTGAAGCTTTCTTT	CASSQDRRGTEAFF
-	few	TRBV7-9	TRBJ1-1	TGTGCCAGCAGCCTGACCCGGGACGGTGAAGCTTTCTTT	CASSLTRDGEAFF
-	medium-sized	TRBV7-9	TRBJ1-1	TGTGCCAGCAGCTTAGGACAGACTACCTACACTGAAGCTTTCTTT	CASSLGQTTYTEAFF
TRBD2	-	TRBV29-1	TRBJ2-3	TGCAGCGTTGAAGGTTACTCACTAGCGTCAGTTAGCACAGATACGCAGTATTTT	CSVEGYSLASVSTDTQYF
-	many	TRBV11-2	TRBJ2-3	TGTGCCAGCAGCTTAGTGGGGGCCACAGATACGCAGTATTTT	CASSLVGATDTQYF
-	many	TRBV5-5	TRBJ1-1	TGTGCCAGCAGCCGTACGACCGGGAGTGAAGCTTTCTTT	CASSRTTGSEAFF
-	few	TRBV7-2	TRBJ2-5	TGTGCCAGCAGCTCCGCCCAAACAGCTCAAGAGACCCAGTACTTC	CASSSAQTAQETQYF
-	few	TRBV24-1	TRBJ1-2	TGTGCCACCAGTGCGGTCGGAGGCTACACCTTC	CATSAVGGYTF
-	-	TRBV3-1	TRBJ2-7	TGTGCCAGCAGCCCCCCCGAGGAAGGCAGCCTAGTGCAGTACTTC	CASSPPEEGSLVQYF
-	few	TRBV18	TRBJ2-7	TGTGCCAGCTCACCACAGGGGAACGAGCAGTACTTC	CASSPQGNEQYF
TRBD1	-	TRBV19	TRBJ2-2	TGTGCCAGTAGGGACAGGGGGCGAGCCGGGGAGCTGTTTTTT	CASRDRGRAGELFF
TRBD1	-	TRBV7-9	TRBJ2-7	TGTGCCAGCAGCTCTCAGACAGGGACCTTCTACGAGCAGTACTTC	CASSSQTGTFYEQYF
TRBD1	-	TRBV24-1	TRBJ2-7	TGTGCCACCAGTGCCCGTGGGACAGTTGAGTACGAGCAGTACTTC	CATSARGTVEYEQYF
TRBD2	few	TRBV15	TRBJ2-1	TGTGCCACCAGCAGAGAGATCAGCGGGAGTTTAAATGAGCAGTTCTTC	CATSREISGSLNEQFF
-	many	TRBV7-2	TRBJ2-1	TGTGCCAGCAGCTTAGGATTTAGCTCCTACAATGAGCAGTTCTTC	CASSLGFSSYNEQFF
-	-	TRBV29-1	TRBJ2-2	TGCAGCGTTGTTTTAGGGATGAACACCGGGGAGCTGTTTTTT	CSVVLGMNTGELFF
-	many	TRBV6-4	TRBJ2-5	TGTGCCAGCAGTGACTCAGGGGGACCACAAGAGACCCAGTACTTC	CASSDSGGPQETQYF
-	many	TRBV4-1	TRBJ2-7	TGCGCCAGCAGCCAAGGATTGAGGCTAGATTACGAGCAGTACTTC	CASSQGLRLDYEQYF
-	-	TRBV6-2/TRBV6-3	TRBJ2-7	TGTGCCACCAAATGGACAGCTACCTACGAGCAGTACTTC	CATKWTATYEQYF
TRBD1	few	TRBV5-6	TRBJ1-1	TGTGCCAGCAGCCCGGGGACAGGGTTTGGGGCTGAAGCTTTCTTT	CASSPGTGFGAEAFF
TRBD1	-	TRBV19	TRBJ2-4	TGTGCCAGTAGTACCGGACAGGGTCCTTCTAACATTCAGTACTTC	CASSTGQGPSNIQYF
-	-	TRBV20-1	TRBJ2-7	TGCAGTGCTAGAGGTAACCGACGAGGGGGGGCGGCCTACGAGCAGTACTTC	CSARGNRRGGAAYEQYF
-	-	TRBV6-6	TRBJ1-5	TGTGCCAGCAGCTCCACAGGGTTTCAGCCCCAGAATTTT	CASSSTGFQPQNF
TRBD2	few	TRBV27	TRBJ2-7	TGTGCCAGCCAGTCGGGAGGAATCTCCTACGAGCAGTACTTC	CASQSGGISYEQYF
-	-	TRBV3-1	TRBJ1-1	TGTGCCAGCAGCCGCAGGGACACCTCCACGGGGGATGAAGCTTTCTTT	CASSRRDTSTGDEAFF
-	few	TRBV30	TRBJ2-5	TGTGCCTGGAGTCCAGAAGAGACCCAGTACTTC	CAWSPEETQYF
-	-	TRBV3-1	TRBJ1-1	TGTGCCAGCAGCAACAGGGAAATTGCCGAAGCTTTCTTT	CASSNREIAEAFF
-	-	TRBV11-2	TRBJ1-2	TGTGCCAGCAGCAAAGAGAACGGAGGCTACACCTTC	CASSKENGGYTF
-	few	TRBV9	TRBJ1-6	TGTGCCAGCAGCGTAGCGTCGGGGGGCAGTAATTCACCCCTCCACTTT	CASSVASGGSNSPLHF
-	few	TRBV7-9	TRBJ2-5	TGTGCCAGCAGCGAAAGCAAGGCGGTGAGGGGAAGAGAGACCCAGTACTTC	CASSESKAVRGRETQYF
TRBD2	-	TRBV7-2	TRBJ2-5	TGTGCCAGCAGCTTGAGTAGGACTAGAGGGGAGACCCAGTACTTC	CASSLSRTRGETQYF
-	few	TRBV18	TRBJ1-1	TGTGCCAGCTCACCCCAGGCCGGTGGGGCGAACTCCCCTTTCTTT	CASSPQAGGANSPFF
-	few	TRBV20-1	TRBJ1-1	TGCAGTGCTAGTCGAGATGTGAGCACTGAAGCTTTCTTT	CSASRDVSTEAFF
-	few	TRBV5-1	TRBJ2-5	TGCGCCAGCAGCTTGGAGGCTGGCACGCAAGAGACCCAGTACTTC	CASSLEAGTQETQYF
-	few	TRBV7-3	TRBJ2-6	TGTGCCAGCAGCCCATGGGGCTCTGGGGCCAACGTCCTGACTTTC	CASSPWGSGANVLTF
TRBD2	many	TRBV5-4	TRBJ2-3	TGTGCCAGCAGCTCCAGCGGGAGGCTAGATACGCAGTATTTT	CASSSSGRLDTQYF
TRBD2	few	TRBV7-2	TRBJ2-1	TGTGCCAGCAGCTTAGGATTAGCGGGCGGCTCCTACAATGAGCAGTTCTTC	CASSLGLAGGSYNEQFF
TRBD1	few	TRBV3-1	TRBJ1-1	TGTGCCAGCAGCCACGGGACAGGTTTTGAAGCTTTCTTT	CASSHGTGFEAFF
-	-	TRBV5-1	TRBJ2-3	TGCGCCAGCCGACATCTTCAGGGTCTGCCAGATACGCAGTATTTT	CASRHLQGLPDTQYF
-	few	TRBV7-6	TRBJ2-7	TGTGCCAGCGGGAGGGGGCACTTCTACGAGCAGTACTTC	CASGRGHFYEQYF
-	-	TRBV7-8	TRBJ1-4	TGTGCCAGCAGCTTAGCGGTGGGGATTGCAACTAATGAAAAACTGTTTTTT	CASSLAVGIATNEKLFF
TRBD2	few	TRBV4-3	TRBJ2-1	TGCGCCAGCAGCCAAGATCGGCTAGCGGGACGGGAGCAGTTCTTC	CASSQDRLAGREQFF
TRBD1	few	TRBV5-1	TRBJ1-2	TGCGCCAGCAGCTTGGACGGACAGGGGCGCGTTGGCTACACCTTC	CASSLDGQGRVGYTF